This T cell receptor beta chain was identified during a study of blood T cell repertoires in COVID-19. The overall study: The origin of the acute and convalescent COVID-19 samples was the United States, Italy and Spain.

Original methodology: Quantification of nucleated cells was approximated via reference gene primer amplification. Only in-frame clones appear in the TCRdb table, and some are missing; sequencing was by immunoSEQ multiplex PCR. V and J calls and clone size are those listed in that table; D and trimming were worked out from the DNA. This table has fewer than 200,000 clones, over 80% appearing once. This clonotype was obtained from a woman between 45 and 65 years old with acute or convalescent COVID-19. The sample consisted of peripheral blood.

The CDR3 protein is CASSLHLGRGNEQFF. The CDR3 coding sequence is TGTGCCAGCAGCTTGCACTTAGGGAGGGGCAATGAGCAGTTCTTC. The V gene is TRBV5-5, the J gene TRBJ2-1; 7 nucleotides align to TRBD2. The germline CDR1 and CDR2 sequences are SGHKS and YYEKEE (reference sequence). This CDR3 is built from 15 residues. V gave up 1 base and J gave up 6 bases; unmatched junction bases: 7.